Below, one T cell receptor (beta chain) is given with its context. Its matching antigen is unknown. Positive CCR7 selection of CD45RO-negative cells yielded the naive CD8 cells, and terminally differentiated effector memory CD45RA+ cells were excluded. Investigators spread the genomic DNA of each subset evenly over several immunoSEQ plates. Here immunoSEQ multiplex PCR was the method, and the copy in TCRdb shows in-frame clones only, minus some. The data contain about 580,000 clones, 95% to 98% of them singletons. This sample stems from a study of shared clonotypes between healthy human individuals. General study points: In four donors, around 5.5% of naive CD4 clonotypes appeared in common. Larger estimated richness was generally recorded for naive subsets relative to memory subsets.

CDR1 is LNHDA and CDR2 is SQIVND in the germline V gene (reference sequence). The length of the CDR3 is 15 residues. V lost 2 bases and J lost 6, with 16 bases in between. V and J are TRBV19 and TRBJ1-2; D is unclear. The source material was naive CD8+ T cells sorted from blood. This receptor was identified in a man aged 25 to 45 in good health. CDR3 sequence: CASSIIYRTADGYTF. CDR3 sequence (DNA): TGTGCCAGTAGTATAATATACCGGACTGCGGATGGCTACACCTTC.